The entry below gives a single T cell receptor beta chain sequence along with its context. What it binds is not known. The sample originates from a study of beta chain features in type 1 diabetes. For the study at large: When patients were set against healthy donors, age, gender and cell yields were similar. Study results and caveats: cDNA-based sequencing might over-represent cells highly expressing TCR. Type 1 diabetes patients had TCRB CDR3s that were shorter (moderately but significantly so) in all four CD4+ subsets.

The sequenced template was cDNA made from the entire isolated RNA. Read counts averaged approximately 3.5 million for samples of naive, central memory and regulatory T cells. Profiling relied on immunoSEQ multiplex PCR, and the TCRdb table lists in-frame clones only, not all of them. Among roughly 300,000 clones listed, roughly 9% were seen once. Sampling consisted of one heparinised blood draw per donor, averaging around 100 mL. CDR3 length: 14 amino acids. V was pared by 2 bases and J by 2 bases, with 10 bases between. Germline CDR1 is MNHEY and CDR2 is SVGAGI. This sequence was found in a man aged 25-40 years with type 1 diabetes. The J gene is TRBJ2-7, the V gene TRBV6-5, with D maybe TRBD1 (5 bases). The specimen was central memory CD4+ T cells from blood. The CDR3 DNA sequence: TGTGCCAGCAGTTACGGGCAGGGTGCCTACGAGCAGTACTTC. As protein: CASSYGQGAYEQYF.